A selection of T cell receptor beta chains follows, all from one sample in a study of control samples from healthy donors and cancer patients. Sequencing used immunoSEQ multiplex PCR; TCRdb keeps in-frame clones, though not all of them. The table has some 120,000 clones, more than 85% seen once. Sequenced material: blood. These receptors came from a man aged 18 to 29 in good health. Both conserved end residues are part of each CDR3. A D gene is named only where the DNA matches it firmly. Clone size, where shown, is once, few, many, or a class for clones that have expanded.

DNA,CDR3,V,J,size,D
TGTGCCAGAAGCAGAGAAAACCGGGACAGGGGGCAAGATACGCAGTATTTT,CARSRENRDRGQDTQYF,TRBV5-3,TRBJ2-3,-,TRBD1
TGTGCCAGCAGCGTCCGGGACAGGGTTGTTGAGCAGTTCTTC,CASSVRDRVVEQFF,TRBV11-1,TRBJ2-1,-,TRBD1
TGTGCCAGCAGCTTGTCCTACCTCTCGAACACTGAAGCTTTCTTT,CASSLSYLSNTEAFF,TRBV5-6,TRBJ1-1,-,-
TGTGCCAGCAGCTTAAATGCCCGGGGATGGGTCCACTTT,CASSLNARGWVHF,TRBV7-9,TRBJ1-6,few,-
TGTGCCAGCAGCTCCCGTCTATCAGGACAGGGTTTTTATGGCTACACCTTC,CASSSRLSGQGFYGYTF,TRBV11-2,TRBJ1-2,once,TRBD1
TGTGCCAGCAGCTTTTATGGAACCGGGGAGCTGTTTTTT,CASSFYGTGELFF,TRBV9,TRBJ2-2,-,-
TGCGCCAGCAGCCGATCCAGGGGGGACAGGGGGTCCAATGAGCAGTTCTTC,CASSRSRGDRGSNEQFF,TRBV4-1,TRBJ2-1,-,TRBD1
TGTGCCAGCAGCGTCGTTCGCGGGTATGGAAACACCATATATTTT,CASSVVRGYGNTIYF,TRBV11-2,TRBJ1-3,-,-
TGTGCCTGGGGACAGGGCTTGAACACTGAAGCTTTCTTT,CAWGQGLNTEAFF,TRBV30,TRBJ1-1,-,TRBD1
TGTGCCAGCAGTTTCCGACACGAAAGTTACGAGCAGTACTTC,CASSFRHESYEQYF,TRBV6-5,TRBJ2-7,-,-
TGTGCCAGCAGGGAGGCCGGGGAGCTGTTTTTT,CASREAGELFF,TRBV2,TRBJ2-2,once,-
TGTGCCAGCAGCGAAGGGGACAGGGGGCGGCATAATTCACCCCTCCACTTT,CASSEGDRGRHNSPLHF,TRBV7-8,TRBJ1-6,-,TRBD1
TGTGCCAGCAGCCATGACAGGACCCCCTACGAGCAGTACTTC,CASSHDRTPYEQYF,TRBV13,TRBJ2-7,-,-
TGTGCCAGCAGTTTAGACCGAAACTATGGCTACACCTTC,CASSLDRNYGYTF,TRBV12-3/TRBV12-4,TRBJ1-2,-,-
TGTGCCTGGAGTGCCCGGGGGTCCTTCTACGAGCAGTACTTC,CAWSARGSFYEQYF,TRBV30,TRBJ2-7,-,-